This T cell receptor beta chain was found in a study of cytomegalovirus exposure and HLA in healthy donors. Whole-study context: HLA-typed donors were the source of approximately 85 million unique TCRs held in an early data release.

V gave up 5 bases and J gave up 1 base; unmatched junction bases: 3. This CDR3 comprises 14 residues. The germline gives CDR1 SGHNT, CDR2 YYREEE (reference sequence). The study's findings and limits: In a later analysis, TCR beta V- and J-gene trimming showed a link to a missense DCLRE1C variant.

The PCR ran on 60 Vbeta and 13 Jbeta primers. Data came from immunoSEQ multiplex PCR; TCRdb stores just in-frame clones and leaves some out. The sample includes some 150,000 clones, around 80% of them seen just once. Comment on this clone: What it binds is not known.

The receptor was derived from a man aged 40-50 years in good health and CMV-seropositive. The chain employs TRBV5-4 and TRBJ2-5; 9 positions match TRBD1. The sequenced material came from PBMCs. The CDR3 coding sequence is TGTGCCAGCAGTCGGGACAGGGCCCAAGAGACCCAGTACTTC. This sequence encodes CASSRDRAQETQYF.